This TCR beta chain comes out of a study of technical replicates of blood from a handful of donors. Between the trimmed V and J ends, which lost 3 bases and 9 bases, there was a span of 16 bases. The length of the CDR3 is 14 residues. CDR1 is SGDLS, CDR2 YYNGEE, per germline. Some clones are missing from TCRdb's copy, which holds only in-frame ones; the method was immunoSEQ multiplex PCR. The repertoire holds tens of thousands of clones, around 93% seen once, with under 0.4% in the top ten. This clonotype was sampled from a human donor in good health. V and J are TRBV9 and TRBJ2-1; D perhaps matches TRBD2 (6 bases). The sequencing input was T cells isolated from PBMCs. The CDR3 sequence: CASSAILAEGEQFF. CDR3 nucleotide sequence: TGTGCCAGCAGCGCAATACTAGCTGAGGGTGAGCAGTTCTTC.